This T cell receptor beta chain was sequenced during a study of blood T cell repertoires in COVID-19. On the study more broadly: The United States, Italy and Spain provided the acute and convalescent COVID-19 samples.

In the original analysis: Counts of nucleated cells, estimated from reference gene primer amplification, were obtained. Measured with immunoSEQ multiplex PCR; TCRdb has only the in-frame clones, and not every one. The D gene and trimming were derived from the DNA, and the V and J assignments and clone size from that table. This sample has over 150,000 clones; roughly 90% occur once, and the top ten carry around 2%. This clone showed up just once. Cohort allocation depended upon clinical history that participants reported. Recovered status applied to Cohort 3 donors who had two consecutive negative PCRs. It also applied to those with clearance or with symptom resolution. Sequenced sample: PBMCs or T cells enriched from blood (not recorded which). The sequence was obtained from a woman aged 25 to 39 who had recovered from COVID-19.

The CDR3 DNA is TGTGCCAGCAGTTTTCACGGGAGTACCTACAATGAGCAGTTCTTC. Its translation is CASSFHGSTYNEQFF. The chain links TRBV6-2 or TRBV6-3 to TRBJ2-1, with D perhaps TRBD2 (6 bases). The V and J ends lost 4 bases and 2 bases respectively, with 12 bases between them. The CDR3 contains 15 residues. Germline CDR1 and CDR2: MNHEY and SVGEGT.